Given below is one TCR beta chain in context. Its antigen is still unknown. This sample is part of a study of Ad26.COV2.S vaccination and SARS-CoV-2 variants. About the study: Ad26.COV2.S given intramuscularly, once or twice 56 days apart.

Study outcomes and limitations: Breadth and depth estimates from TCRs may understate total T cell responses. Non-spike TCR breadth did not differ much between vaccine and placebo recipients.

Indicated treatment: roughly 18 received Ad26.COV2.S at low or high dose, single or two shots; several received placebo; per-sample allocation not given. Day 63 following the first vaccine or placebo injection was when the samples were taken. Sequenced by immunoSEQ multiplex PCR; TCRdb stores in-frame clones only, minus some. The sample holds about 280,000 clones, over 75% seen once. Sequences were derived from peripheral blood, sampled in a trial of Ad26.COV2.S vaccine versus placebo. This TCR was sampled from a person aged 18-65 years who received the Ad26.COV2.S COVID-19 vaccine or a placebo.

The chain's CDR3 is CASSPPAFF. In nucleotides, the CDR3 is TGCGCCAGCAGCCCCCCAGCTTTCTTT. V is TRBV23-1 and J is TRBJ1-1, with D uncertain. TRBV23-1 is an ORF for which the function is uncertain. Deletions cut 6 bases from V and 10 bases from J, with 6 bases between. This CDR3 has 9 residues.